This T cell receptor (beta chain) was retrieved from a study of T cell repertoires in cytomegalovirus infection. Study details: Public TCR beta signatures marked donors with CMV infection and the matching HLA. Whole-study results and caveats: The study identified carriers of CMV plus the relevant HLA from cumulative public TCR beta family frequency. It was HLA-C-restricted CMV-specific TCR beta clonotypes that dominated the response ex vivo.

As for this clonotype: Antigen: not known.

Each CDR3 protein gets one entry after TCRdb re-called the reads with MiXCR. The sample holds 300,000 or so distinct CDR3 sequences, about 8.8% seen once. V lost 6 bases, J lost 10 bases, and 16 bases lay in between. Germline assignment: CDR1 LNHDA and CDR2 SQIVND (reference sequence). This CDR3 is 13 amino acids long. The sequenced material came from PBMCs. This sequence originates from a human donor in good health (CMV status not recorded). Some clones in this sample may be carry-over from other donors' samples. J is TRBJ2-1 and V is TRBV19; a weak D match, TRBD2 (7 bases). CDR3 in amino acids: CASRVRGAQEQFF. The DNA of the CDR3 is TGTGCCAGTAGGGTCCGGGGGGCTCAGGAGCAGTTCTTC.